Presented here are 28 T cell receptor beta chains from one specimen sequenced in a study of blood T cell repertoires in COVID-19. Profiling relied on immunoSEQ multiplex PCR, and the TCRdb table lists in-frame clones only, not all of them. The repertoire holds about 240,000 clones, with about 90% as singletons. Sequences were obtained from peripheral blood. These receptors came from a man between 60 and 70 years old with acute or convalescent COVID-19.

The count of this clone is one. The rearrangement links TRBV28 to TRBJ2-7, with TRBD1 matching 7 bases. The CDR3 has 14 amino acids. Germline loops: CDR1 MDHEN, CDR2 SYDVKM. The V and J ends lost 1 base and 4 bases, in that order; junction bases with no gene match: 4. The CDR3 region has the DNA TGTGCCAGCAGTTTATTGGACAGGCGGTACGAGCAGTACTTC. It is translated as CASSLLDRRYEQYF.

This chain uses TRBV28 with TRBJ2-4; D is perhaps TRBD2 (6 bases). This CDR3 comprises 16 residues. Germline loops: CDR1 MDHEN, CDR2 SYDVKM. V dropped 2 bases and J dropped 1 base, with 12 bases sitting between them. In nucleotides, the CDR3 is TGTGCCAGCAGTTTACGGGGGTTAAGGGCCAAAAACATTCAGTACTTC. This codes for CASSLRGLRAKNIQYF.

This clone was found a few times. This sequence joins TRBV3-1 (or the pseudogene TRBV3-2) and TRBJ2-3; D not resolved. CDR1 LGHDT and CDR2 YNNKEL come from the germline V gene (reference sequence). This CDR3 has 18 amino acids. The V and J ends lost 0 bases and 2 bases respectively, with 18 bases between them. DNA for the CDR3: TGTGCCAGCAGCCAAGAACCCCCAGGCGCCAGATACACAGATACGCAGTATTTT. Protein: CASSQEPPGARYTDTQYF.

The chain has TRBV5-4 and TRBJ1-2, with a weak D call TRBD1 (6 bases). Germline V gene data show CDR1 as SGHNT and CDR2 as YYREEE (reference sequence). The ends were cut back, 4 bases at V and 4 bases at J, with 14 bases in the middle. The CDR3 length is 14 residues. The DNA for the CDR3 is TGTGCCAGCAGCCCAGACAGGCTGAGCTATGGCTACACCTTC. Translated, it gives CASSPDRLSYGYTF. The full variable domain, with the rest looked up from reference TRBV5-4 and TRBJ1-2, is ETGVTQSPTHLIKTRGQQVTLRCSSQSGHNTVSWYQQALGQGPQFIFQYYREEENGRGNFPPRFSGLQFPNYSSELNVNALELDDSALYLCASSPDRLSYGYTFGSGTRLTVV.

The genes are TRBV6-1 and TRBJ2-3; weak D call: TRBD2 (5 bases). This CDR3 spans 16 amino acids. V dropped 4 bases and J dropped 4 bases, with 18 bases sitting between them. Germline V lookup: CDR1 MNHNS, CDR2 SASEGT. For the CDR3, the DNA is TGTGCCAGCAGTGGTACCGAGGGCGCGGACGCAGATACGCAGTATTTT. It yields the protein CASSGTEGADADTQYF.

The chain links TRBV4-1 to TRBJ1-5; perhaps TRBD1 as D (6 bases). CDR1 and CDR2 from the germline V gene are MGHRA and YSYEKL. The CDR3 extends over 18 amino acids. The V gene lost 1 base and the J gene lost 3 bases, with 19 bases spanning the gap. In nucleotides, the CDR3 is TGCGCCAGCAGCCAAGGGCCTTGGACAGCCGTTTTCAATCAGCCCCAGCATTTT. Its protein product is CASSQGPWTAVFNQPQHF.

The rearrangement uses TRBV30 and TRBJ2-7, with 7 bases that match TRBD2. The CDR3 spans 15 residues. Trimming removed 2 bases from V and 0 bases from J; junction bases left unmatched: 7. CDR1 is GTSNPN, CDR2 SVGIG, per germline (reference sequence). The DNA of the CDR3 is TGTGCCTGGAGTCTCGGGACTATACTCTCCTACGAGCAGTACTTC. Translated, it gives CAWSLGTILSYEQYF.

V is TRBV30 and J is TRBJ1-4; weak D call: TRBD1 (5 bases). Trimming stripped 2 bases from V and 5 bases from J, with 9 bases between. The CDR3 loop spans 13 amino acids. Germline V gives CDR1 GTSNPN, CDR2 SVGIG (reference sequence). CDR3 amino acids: CAWSKGPNEKLFF. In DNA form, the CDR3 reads TGTGCCTGGAGTAAGGGGCCGAATGAAAAACTGTTTTTT.

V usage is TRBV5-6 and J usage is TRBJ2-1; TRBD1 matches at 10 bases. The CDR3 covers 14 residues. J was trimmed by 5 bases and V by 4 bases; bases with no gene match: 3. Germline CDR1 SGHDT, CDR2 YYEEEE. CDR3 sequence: CASSPGQGNNEQFF. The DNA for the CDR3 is TGTGCCAGCAGCCCGGGACAGGGGAACAATGAGCAGTTCTTC.

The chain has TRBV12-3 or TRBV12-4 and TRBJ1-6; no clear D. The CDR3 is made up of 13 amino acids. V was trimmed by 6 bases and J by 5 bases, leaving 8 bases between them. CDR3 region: CASRGAHNSPLHF. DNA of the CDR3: TGTGCCAGCAGAGGAGCGCATAATTCACCCCTCCACTTT.

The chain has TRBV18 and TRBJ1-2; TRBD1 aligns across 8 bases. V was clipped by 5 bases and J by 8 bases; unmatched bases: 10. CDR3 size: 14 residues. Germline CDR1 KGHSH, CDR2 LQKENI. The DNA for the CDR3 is TGTGCCAGCTCATACCCACAGGGGGATGGAGGCTACACCTTC. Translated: CASSYPQGDGGYTF.

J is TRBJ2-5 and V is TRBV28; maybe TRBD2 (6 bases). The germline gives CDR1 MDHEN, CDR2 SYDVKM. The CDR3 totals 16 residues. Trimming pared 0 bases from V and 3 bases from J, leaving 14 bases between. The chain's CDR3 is CASSLWGGIGEETQYF. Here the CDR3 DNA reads TGTGCCAGCAGTTTATGGGGCGGGATAGGGGAAGAGACCCAGTACTTC.

The CDR3: CASRRGQNTGELFF. The CDR3 region has the DNA TGTGCCAGCAGGAGGGGACAGAACACCGGGGAGCTGTTTTTT. This sequence joins TRBV2 and TRBJ2-2; D might be TRBD1 (6 bases). Germline assignment: CDR1 SNHLY and CDR2 FYNNEI. CDR3 length: 14 amino acids. V was trimmed by 6 bases and J by 1 base, leaving 9 bases between them.

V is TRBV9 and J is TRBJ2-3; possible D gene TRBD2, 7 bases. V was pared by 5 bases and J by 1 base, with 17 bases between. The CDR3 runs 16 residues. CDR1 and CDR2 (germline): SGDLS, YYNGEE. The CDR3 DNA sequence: TGTGCCAGCAGTCCCTTGGGGGGGCCCGGCACAGATACGCAGTATTTT. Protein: CASSPLGGPGTDTQYF.

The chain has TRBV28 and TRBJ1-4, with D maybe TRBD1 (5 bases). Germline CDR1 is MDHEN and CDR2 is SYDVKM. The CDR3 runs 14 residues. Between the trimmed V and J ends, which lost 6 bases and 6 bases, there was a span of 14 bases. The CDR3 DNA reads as TGTGCCAGCAGCTTTAGTACAGGATATGAAAAACTGTTTTTT. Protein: CASSFSTGYEKLFF.

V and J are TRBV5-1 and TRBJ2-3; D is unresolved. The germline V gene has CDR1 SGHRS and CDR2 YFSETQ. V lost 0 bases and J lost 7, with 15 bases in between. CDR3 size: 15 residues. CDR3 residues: CASSLGLAELNTQYF. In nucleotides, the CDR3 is TGCGCCAGCAGCTTGGGTTTAGCAGAATTGAATACGCAGTATTTT.

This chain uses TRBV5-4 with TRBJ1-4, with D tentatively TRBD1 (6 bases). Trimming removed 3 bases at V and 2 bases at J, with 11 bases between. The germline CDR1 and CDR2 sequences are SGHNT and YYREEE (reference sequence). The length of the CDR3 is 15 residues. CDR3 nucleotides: TGTGCCAGCAGCTCGGACAGTTCGACTAATGAAAAACTGTTTTTT. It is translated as CASSSDSSTNEKLFF.

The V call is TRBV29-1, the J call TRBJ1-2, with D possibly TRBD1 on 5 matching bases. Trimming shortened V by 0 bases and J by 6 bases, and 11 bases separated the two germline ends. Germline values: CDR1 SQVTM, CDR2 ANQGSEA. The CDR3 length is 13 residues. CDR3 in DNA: TGCAGCGTTGAAGATCTCAGGGTGCATGGCTACACCTTC. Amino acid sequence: CSVEDLRVHGYTF.

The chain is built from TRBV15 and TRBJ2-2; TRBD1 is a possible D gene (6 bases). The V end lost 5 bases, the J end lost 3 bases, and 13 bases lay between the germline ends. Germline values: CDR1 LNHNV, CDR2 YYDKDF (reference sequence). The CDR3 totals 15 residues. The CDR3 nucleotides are TGTGCCACCAGCCCCCGGGACAAATACACCGGGGAGCTGTTTTTT. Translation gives CATSPRDKYTGELFF.

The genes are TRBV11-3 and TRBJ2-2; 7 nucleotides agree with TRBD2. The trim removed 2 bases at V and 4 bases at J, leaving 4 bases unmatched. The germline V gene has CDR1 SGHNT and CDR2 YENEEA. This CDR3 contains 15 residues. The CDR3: CASSLLGGFTGELFF. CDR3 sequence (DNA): TGTGCCAGCAGCTTATTGGGAGGGTTCACCGGGGAGCTGTTTTTT. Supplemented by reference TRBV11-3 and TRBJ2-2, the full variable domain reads EAGVVQSPRYKIIEKKQPVAFWCNPISGHNTLYWYLQNLGQGPELLIRYENEEAVDDSQLPKDRFSAERLKGVDSTLKIQPAELGDSAVYLCASSLLGGFTGELFFGEGSRLTVL.

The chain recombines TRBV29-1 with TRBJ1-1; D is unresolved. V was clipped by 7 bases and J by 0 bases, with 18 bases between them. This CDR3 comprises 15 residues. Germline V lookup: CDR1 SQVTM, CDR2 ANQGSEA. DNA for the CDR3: TGCAGCGCTCGAGGGCAGCTAATCATGAACACTGAAGCTTTCTTT. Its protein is CSARGQLIMNTEAFF.

CDR3 in amino acids: CASSTYSNQPQHF. In nucleotides, the CDR3 is TGTGCCAGCAGTACTTATAGCAATCAGCCCCAGCATTTT. The chain combines TRBV27 with TRBJ1-5; no firm D call. CDR1 and CDR2 (germline): MNHEY, SMNVEV (reference sequence). The CDR3 contains 13 residues. V lost 5 bases, J lost 0 bases, and 5 bases lay in between.

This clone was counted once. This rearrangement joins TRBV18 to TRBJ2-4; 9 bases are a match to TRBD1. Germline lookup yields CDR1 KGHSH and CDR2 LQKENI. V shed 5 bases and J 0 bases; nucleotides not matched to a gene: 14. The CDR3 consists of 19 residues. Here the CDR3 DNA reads TGTGCCAGCTCAGATTCCGGGACAGGGACCTCTGTAGCCAAAAACATTCAGTACTTC. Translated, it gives CASSDSGTGTSVAKNIQYF.

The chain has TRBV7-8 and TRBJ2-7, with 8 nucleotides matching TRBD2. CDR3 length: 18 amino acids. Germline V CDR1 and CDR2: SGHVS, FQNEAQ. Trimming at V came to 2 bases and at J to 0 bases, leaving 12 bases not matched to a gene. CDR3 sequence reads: CASSLFHRRGGSSYEQYF. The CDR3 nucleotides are TGTGCCAGCAGCTTATTCCACCGGCGCGGGGGGAGCTCCTACGAGCAGTACTTC.

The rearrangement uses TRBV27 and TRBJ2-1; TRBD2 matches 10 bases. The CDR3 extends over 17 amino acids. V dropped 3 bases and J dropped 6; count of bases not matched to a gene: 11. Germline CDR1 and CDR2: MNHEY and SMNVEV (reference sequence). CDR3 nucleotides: TGTGCCAGCAGTTTGGGAGTAAGCGGGAGGGCCCTCAATGAGCAGTTCTTC. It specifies CASSLGVSGRALNEQFF.

The CDR3 sequence: CASSLDRGLTETQYF. CDR3 sequence (DNA): TGCGCCAGCAGCTTGGACAGGGGGCTTACAGAGACCCAGTACTTC. The rearrangement uses TRBV5-1 and TRBJ2-5, with 9 positions matching TRBD1. The germline CDR1 and CDR2 sequences are SGHRS and YFSETQ. The CDR3 has 15 amino acids. The junction had 4 bases not matched to a gene; V was cut back by 0 bases and J by 4 bases.

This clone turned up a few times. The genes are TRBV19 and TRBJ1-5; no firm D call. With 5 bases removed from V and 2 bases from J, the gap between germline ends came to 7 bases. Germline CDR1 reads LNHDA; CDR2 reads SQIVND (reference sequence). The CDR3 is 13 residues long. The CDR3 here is CASSQQGNQPQHF. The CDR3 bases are TGTGCCAGTAGTCAGCAGGGCAATCAGCCCCAGCATTTT.

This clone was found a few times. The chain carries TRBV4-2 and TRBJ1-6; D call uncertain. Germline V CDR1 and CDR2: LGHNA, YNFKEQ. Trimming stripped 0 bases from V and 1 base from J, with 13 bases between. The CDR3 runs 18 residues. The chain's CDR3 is CASSQDRGMASYNSPLHF. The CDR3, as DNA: TGTGCCAGCAGCCAAGATCGAGGGATGGCGTCCTATAATTCACCCCTCCACTTT.